This T cell receptor (beta chain) was retrieved from a study of blood T cell repertoires in COVID-19 (dated by TCRdb to 2018 to 2021). Broadly, across the study: The collaborator samples originated in the United States, Italy and Spain and spanned the acute and convalescent phases of COVID-19. HLA class I and class II types, where available, came from metadata supplied by the sample provider rather than from assay-based typing. The sample metadata nearly always contained a de-identified subject ID, COVID-19 status, age in years and sex. The samples were drawn from two sources: the first 160 participants of the ongoing ImmuneRACE study, and 1,000 to 1,500 subjects contributed by 6 global collaborators. The prospective study material was composed of cDNA or gDNA derived from T cells, B-cell-depleted T cells, or PBMCs. Deeply sampled blood TCRbeta repertoires from subjects exposed to, actively infected with, or recovered from COVID-19 were included in the dataset. The repertoires were made available in a free public database intended to serve as a resource for research on the immune response to SARS-CoV-2. The research as a whole found: The amount of clinical and demographic metadata varied by source and participant and was provided uncurated.

At one collaborating source in Seattle, patients were enrolled during active infection and were followed longitudinally through the course of disease. Collaborating institutions collected whole blood in K2EDTA tubes following their own protocols. For TCRbeta analysis, collaborator samples were shipped as frozen whole blood, as isolated PBMCs, or as DNA extracted from either sample type. With regard to this clone: There is no known antigen for this receptor. Per-base qualities were not stored, and no clone one base away is much larger.

V is trimmed back by 7 bases and J by 0 bases, and the junction contains 8 bases that no gene match accounts for. The CDR3 spans 17 residues, from the cysteine through the phenylalanine. Of all the DNA, just the CDR3 is kept, 51 bases in frame from base 1. Based on the germline V gene, the CDR1 and CDR2 sequences are SGHTA and FQGNSA. TCRbeta CDR3 regions were amplified from genomic DNA by means of the immunoSEQ Assay, a bias-controlled multiplex PCR. As for the original processing: The number of nucleated cells in each sample was estimated from the amplification of reference gene primers within the assay. To quantify the absolute abundance of each unique TCRbeta CDR3 rearrangement, sequence reads were collapsed and filtered. For each sample, productive Simpson clonality was calculated as the square root of Simpson's diversity index across productive rearrangements. TCRdb stores this immuneACCESS table with in-frame sequences only. Part of the clones is absent; in the studies checked, under half of the shortfall reflects unresolved V genes, and no reason is known for the rest. That table gives V, J and clone size, and the DNA gave D and trimming. This sample lists 150,000 to 200,000 clones; more than 75% were detected once. The top ten constitute under 15% of the sample.

The sequenced sample consisted of peripheral blood. This TCR came from a woman aged 70-85 years with COVID-19, enrolled during active disease. Here the chain combines TRBV7-2 and TRBJ2-2, and 10 bases in between align with TRBD1. The DNA sequence follows: TGTGCCAGCATCTCGATGACAGGGGGCGCGAACACCGGGGAGCTGTTTTTT. The encoded protein is CASISMTGGANTGELFF.